What follows are 16 T cell receptor beta chains derived from one specimen sequenced in a study of identical twins. TCRdb re-derived calls from the 5' RACE reads in MiXCR, one entry per CDR3 protein. The sample carries approximately 670,000 distinct CDR3 sequences, approximately 6.1% recorded once. The sequencing sample was made of naive T cells sorted from blood. These receptors came from a man aged 18 to 30 in good health.

Ten or more counts support this clonotype. V is TRBV28 and J is TRBJ1-1; 8 positions match TRBD1. Losses at the gene ends were 6 bases for V and 1 base for J; bases not matched to a gene: 7. The V gene's germline CDR1 is MDHEN and CDR2 SYDVKM. The CDR3 loop spans 15 amino acids. The CDR3 DNA sequence: TGTGCCAGCAGATGGGCCGGACAGGGGAACACTGAAGCTTTCTTT. Amino acids: CASRWAGQGNTEAFF.

This clonotype appeared many times. This chain uses TRBV27 with TRBJ2-5, with no clear D. The germline gives CDR1 MNHEY, CDR2 SMNVEV (reference sequence). The CDR3 sequence is 13 residues long. Trimming shortened V by 5 bases and J by 5 bases, and 12 bases separated the two germline ends. CDR3: CASSPLVKETQYF. The CDR3 nucleotides are TGTGCCAGCAGTCCGTTGGTGAAGGAGACCCAGTACTTC.

The CDR3 loop is CASSLKVGEQFF. Here the CDR3 DNA reads TGTGCCAGCAGCCTAAAAGTGGGTGAGCAGTTCTTC. The V gene is TRBV7-2, the J gene TRBJ2-1, with unresolved D. This CDR3 contains 12 residues. Germline assignment: CDR1 SGHTA and CDR2 FQGNSA. Trimming took off 5 bases at V and 9 bases at J, with 11 bases between the two ends. The full variable domain, with the rest looked up from reference TRBV7-2 and TRBJ2-1, is GAGVSQSPSNKVTEKGKDVELRCDPISGHTALYWYRQSLGQGLEFLIYFQGNSAPDKSGLPSDRFSAERTGGSVSTLTIQRTQQEDSAVYLCASSLKVGEQFFGPGTRLTVL.

This clonotype was counted between two and nine times. CDR3 sequence reads: CASSPFSRSRSEQYF. The CDR3 DNA follows: TGTGCCAGCAGCCCATTTAGTCGGAGCCGGAGCGAGCAGTACTTC. This chain connects TRBV3-1 to TRBJ2-7; D gene unclear. The V gene lost 4 bases and the J gene lost 6 bases, with 19 bases spanning the gap. This CDR3 is built from 15 residues. Germline lookup yields CDR1 LGHDT and CDR2 YNNKEL (reference sequence).

Ten or more counts support this clonotype. V is TRBV19 and J is TRBJ2-6; 9 bases fit TRBD1. V lost 7 bases, J lost 2 bases, and 9 bases stayed unmatched. Germline CDR1 is LNHDA and CDR2 is SQIVND (reference sequence). This CDR3 is 17 amino acids long. The CDR3 sequence: CASTEDRGFPGANVLTF. The CDR3 DNA follows: TGTGCCAGTACGGAGGACAGGGGCTTTCCTGGGGCCAACGTCCTGACTTTC.

This clonotype was counted between two and nine times. Germline is not matched at one junction end, which may reflect a read error. This CDR3 is CASSAQGYSPLHF. The CDR3 nucleotides read TGTGCCAGCAGCGCACAGGGGTATTCGCCCCTCCACTTT. The chain joins TRBV9 to TRBJ1-6; 7 bases map to TRBD1. CDR3 length: 13 residues. In germline, CDR1 is SGDLS, CDR2 YYNGEE.

This clonotype has a count of ten or more. The chain uses TRBV5-1 and TRBJ2-7, with D tentatively TRBD2 (6 bases). V lost 4 bases to trimming and J lost 1 base, with 12 bases between them. The CDR3 sequence is 14 residues long. The germline CDR1 and CDR2 sequences are SGHRS and YFSETQ. The CDR3 DNA follows: TGCGCCAGCAGCCCGTCGAGCGGGTCCTACGAGCAGTACGTC. Its translation: CASSPSSGSYEQYV.

V and J are TRBV2 and TRBJ2-7; 8 bases match TRBD1. The germline V gene has CDR1 SNHLY and CDR2 FYNNEI. V shed 7 bases and J 5 bases; nucleotides not matched to a gene: 10. This CDR3 has 14 residues. CDR3 residues: CASKKDRGSHEQYV. The CDR3 DNA reads TGTGCCAGCAAGAAAGACAGGGGCAGCCACGAGCAGTACGTC.

This clonotype was found many times. This chain connects TRBV6-1 to TRBJ2-3; 7 bases are a match to TRBD2. V lost 6 bases, J lost 0 bases, and 6 bases stayed unmatched. The CDR3 sequence is 15 residues long. Germline lookup yields CDR1 MNHNS and CDR2 SASEGT. This chain's CDR3 is CASRPSGESTDTQYF. Here the CDR3 DNA reads TGTGCCAGCAGACCTAGCGGAGAAAGCACAGATACGCAGTATTTT.

This clonotype has just a few counts. The rearrangement joins TRBV20-1 to TRBJ2-1; 12 nucleotides agree with TRBD2. Germline V gene sequence: CDR1 DFQATT, CDR2 SNEGSKA (reference sequence). The length of the CDR3 is 12 residues. CDR3 DNA: TGCAAGCTAGCGGGAGGGTGGGATGAGCAGTTCTTC. Protein product: CKLAGGWDEQFF.

This clonotype was observed a handful of times. The J gene is TRBJ2-4, the V gene TRBV2; D gene uncertain. Germline V lookup: CDR1 SNHLY, CDR2 FYNNEI. V was cut by 6 bases and J by 0 bases, with 9 bases left in between. The CDR3 runs to 14 residues. CDR3 DNA sequence: TGTGCCAGCAGGGCCGAGTCAGCCAAAAACATTCAGTACTTC. Amino acid sequence: CASRAESAKNIQYF.

This clonotype was detected many times. V usage is TRBV4-3 and J usage is TRBJ2-1; 13 nucleotides align to TRBD2. CDR3 size: 18 residues. Germline V gene lookup returns CDR1 LGHNA and CDR2 YSLEER. The V gene end was trimmed by 0 bases and the J gene end by 9 bases; junction bases not matched to a gene: 11. For the CDR3, the DNA is TGCGCCAGCAGCCAAGATACGACCGCGGGACTAGCGGGAATTGAGCAGTTCTTC. It is translated as CASSQDTTAGLAGIEQFF.

The table lists this clonotype with many counts. The J gene is TRBJ1-4, the V gene TRBV7-9; D gene unclear. The V gene lost 8 bases and the J gene lost 0 bases, with 13 bases spanning the gap. This CDR3 has 15 amino acids. Per germline, CDR1 SEHNR and CDR2 FQNEAQ (reference sequence). The CDR3: CASLPRGTTNEKLFF. The CDR3 DNA is TGTGCCAGCCTCCCGCGTGGCACAACTAATGAAAAACTGTTTTTT. Full variable domain (remainder filled in from reference TRBV7-9 and TRBJ1-4): DTGVSQNPRHKITKRGQNVTFRCDPISEHNRLYWYRQTLGQGPEFLTYFQNEAQLEKSRLLSDRFSAERPKGSFSTLEIQRTEQGDSAMYLCASLPRGTTNEKLFFGSGTQLSVL.

This clonotype showed up many times. The genes are TRBV12-3 or TRBV12-4 and TRBJ2-1, with unresolved D. Trimming cost V 8 bases and J 9 bases, with 11 bases left between them. The CDR3 length is 11 residues. CDR3 residues: CASGKVFEQFF. Here the CDR3 DNA reads TGTGCCAGCGGGAAGGTGTTTGAGCAGTTCTTC.

The sample holds many counts of this clonotype. The J gene is TRBJ2-7, the V gene TRBV12-3 or TRBV12-4, with 7 nucleotides matching TRBD1. This CDR3 has 14 residues. The V gene end was trimmed by 4 bases and the J gene end by 4 bases; junction bases not matched to a gene: 7. The CDR3 here is CASSSDRVSYEQYF. The CDR3, as DNA: TGTGCCAGCAGTTCAGACAGGGTCTCATACGAGCAGTACTTC.

At least ten counts were recorded for this clonotype. The chain uses TRBV7-8 and TRBJ2-1, with TRBD1 matching 8 bases. Germline-derived CDR1 and CDR2 are SGHVS and FQNEAQ. The CDR3 has 13 amino acids. V gave up 5 bases and J gave up 7 bases; unmatched junction bases: 4. The DNA for the CDR3 is TGTGCCAGCAGCGGACAGGGTTGGAATGAGCAGTTCTTC. This sequence encodes CASSGQGWNEQFF.